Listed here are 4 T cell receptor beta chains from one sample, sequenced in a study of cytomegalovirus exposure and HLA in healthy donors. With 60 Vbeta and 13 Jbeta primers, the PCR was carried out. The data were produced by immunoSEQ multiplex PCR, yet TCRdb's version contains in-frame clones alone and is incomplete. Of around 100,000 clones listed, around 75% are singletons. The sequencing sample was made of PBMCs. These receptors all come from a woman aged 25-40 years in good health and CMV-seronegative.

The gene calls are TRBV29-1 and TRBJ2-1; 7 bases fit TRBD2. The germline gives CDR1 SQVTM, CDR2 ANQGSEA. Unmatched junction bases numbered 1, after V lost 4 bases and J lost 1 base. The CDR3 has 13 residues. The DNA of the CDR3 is TGCAGCGTTGGCGGGGGATCCTACAATGAGCAGTTCTTC. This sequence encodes CSVGGGSYNEQFF.

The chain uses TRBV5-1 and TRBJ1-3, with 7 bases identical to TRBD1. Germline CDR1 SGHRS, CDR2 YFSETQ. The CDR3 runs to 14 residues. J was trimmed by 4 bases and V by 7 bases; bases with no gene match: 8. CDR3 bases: TGCGCCAGCTCGACAGGGATTGTAGGAAACACCATATATTTT. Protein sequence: CASSTGIVGNTIYF. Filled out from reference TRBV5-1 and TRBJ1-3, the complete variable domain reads KAGVTQTPRYLIKTRGQQVTLSCSPISGHRSVSWYQQTPGQGLQFLFEYFSETQRNKGNFPGRFSGRQFSNSRSEMNVSTLELGDSALYLCASSTGIVGNTIYFGEGSWLTVV.

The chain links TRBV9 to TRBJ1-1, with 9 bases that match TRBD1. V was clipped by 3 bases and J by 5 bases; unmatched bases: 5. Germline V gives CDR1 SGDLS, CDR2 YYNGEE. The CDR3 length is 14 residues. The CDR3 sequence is CASSDRQGGTEAFF. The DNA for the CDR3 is TGTGCCAGCAGCGATAGACAGGGGGGGACTGAAGCTTTCTTT.

In DNA, the CDR3 is TGTGCCAGCAGTTTCGTTCTGGACAGGCCTCCTGGGGCCAACGTCCTGACTTTC. It is translated as CASSFVLDRPPGANVLTF. This sequence joins TRBV27 and TRBJ2-6, with 7 nucleotides matching TRBD1. CDR3 length equals 18 residues. J lost 2 bases, V lost 3 bases, and 10 bases had no gene match. Germline CDR1 and CDR2: MNHEY and SMNVEV (reference sequence).